These 24 T cell receptor beta chains came from one sample sequenced in a study of PD-L1 blockade in urothelial cancer. The protocol was immunoSEQ multiplex PCR, while the TCRdb copy is restricted to in-frame clones and leaves out a portion. The table shows tens of thousands of clones, with roughly 90% occurring only once. This sample comprised PBMCs, obtained around atezolizumab (anti-PD-L1) treatment. The receptors were sampled from a woman aged 60-75 years with urothelial cancer.

Here the CDR3 DNA reads TGTGCCAGCTCACCACTAGCGGGATCAGATACGCAGTATTTT. Translated, it gives CASSPLAGSDTQYF. The rearrangement links TRBV18 to TRBJ2-3, with TRBD2 matching 8 bases. CDR1 and CDR2 (germline): KGHSH, LQKENI. This CDR3 region has 14 residues. Losses at the gene ends were 1 base for V and 4 bases for J; bases not matched to a gene: 1.

As DNA, the CDR3 is TGTGCCAGTAGTGTATGGGACAGGGGTGAGTCTGGGGCCAACGTCCTGACTTTC. It is translated as CASSVWDRGESGANVLTF. The chain is built from TRBV19 and TRBJ2-6, with 10 bases identical to TRBD1. In germline, CDR1 is LNHDA, CDR2 SQIVND (reference sequence). This CDR3 region has 18 residues. With V trimmed by 5 bases and J by 1 base, 8 bases remained unmatched.

This chain joins TRBV7-6 and TRBJ2-7; D possibly corresponds to TRBD2 (6 bases). V was cut by 4 bases and J by 7 bases, with 17 bases left in between. Germline-derived CDR1 and CDR2 are SGHVS and FNYEAQ. The CDR3 is 14 residues long. The CDR3 region is CASSSPGDSWEQYF. CDR3 nucleotide sequence: TGTGCCAGCAGCTCTCCGGGGGATAGCTGGGAGCAGTACTTC. The full variable domain, rest sourced from reference TRBV7-6 and TRBJ2-7, is GAGVSQSPRYKVTKRGQDVALRCDPISGHVSLYWYRQALGQGPEFLTYFNYEAQQDKSGLPNDRFSAERPEGSISTLTIQRTEQRDSAMYRCASSSPGDSWEQYFGPGTRLTVT.

V usage is TRBV5-1 and J usage is TRBJ2-7, with TRBD2 as a possible D gene (5 bases). Deletions cut 2 bases from V and 3 bases from J, with 9 bases between. CDR3 length equals 13 residues. CDR1 is SGHRS and CDR2 is YFSETQ in the germline V gene. CDR3 residues: CASSFDTSYEQYF. The CDR3, as DNA: TGCGCCAGCAGCTTTGATACTAGCTACGAGCAGTACTTC.

The rearrangement joins TRBV25-1 to TRBJ2-1; possible D gene TRBD1, 5 bases. This CDR3 spans 13 amino acids. With 2 bases removed from V and 7 bases from J, the gap between germline ends came to 9 bases. The V gene's germline CDR1 is MGHDK and CDR2 SYGVNS. The CDR3 reads CASSEADRNEQFF. DNA of the CDR3: TGTGCCAGCAGTGAAGCAGACAGAAATGAGCAGTTCTTC.

The chain links TRBV27 to TRBJ2-7, with D perhaps TRBD1 (6 bases). CDR1 is MNHEY and CDR2 is SMNVEV in the germline V gene (reference sequence). This CDR3 region has 14 residues. V was pared by 2 bases and J by 3 bases, with 11 bases between. The DNA for the CDR3 is TGTGCCAGCAGTTTAAAGCCCAGGGGCTACGAGCAGTACTTC. Translating it yields CASSLKPRGYEQYF.

The chain combines TRBV7-7 with TRBJ2-1; TRBD1 is a possible D gene (6 bases). Germline CDR1 SSHAT, CDR2 FNYEAQ (reference sequence). The CDR3 has 14 residues. Trimming removed 5 bases at V and 9 bases at J, with 17 bases between. Here the CDR3 reads CASSGGHRGSEQFF. In DNA, the CDR3 is TGTGCCAGCAGCGGGGGACATCGGGGAAGTGAGCAGTTCTTC.

This clone was counted once. The CDR3 DNA follows: TGTGCCAGCACCACCATGCAGATAGCTGAAAAACTGTTTTTT. Its protein is CASTTMQIAEKLFF. The chain uses TRBV5-8 and TRBJ1-4; D remains unclear. Germline loops: CDR1 SGHTS, CDR2 YDEGEE. There are 14 residues in the CDR3. The V and J ends lost 6 bases and 7 bases respectively, with 16 bases between them.

The rearrangement joins TRBV4-1 to TRBJ2-5, with 11 bases matching TRBD2. CDR3 length: 17 amino acids. The ends lost 0 bases at V and 2 bases at J; junction bases unmatched: 5. Germline assignment: CDR1 MGHRA and CDR2 YSYEKL. The CDR3 DNA reads as TGCGCCAGCAGCCAAGATCCACGACTAGCGGGGCAAGAGACCCAGTACTTC. The encoded protein is CASSQDPRLAGQETQYF.

The chain uses TRBV7-3 and TRBJ2-7; 14 nucleotides agree with TRBD2. CDR1 SGHTA and CDR2 FQGTGA come from the germline V gene. The CDR3 consists of 17 residues. With 6 bases clipped from V and 4 bases from J, the junction kept 11 bases outside the gene matches. The CDR3 sequence: CASSPLGLAGVQYEQYF. Here the CDR3 DNA reads TGTGCCAGCAGTCCGCTGGGACTAGCGGGAGTGCAGTACGAGCAGTACTTC.

The CDR3 sequence: CASSFPGINYGYTF. CDR3 coding DNA: TGTGCCAGCAGTTTCCCAGGGATCAACTATGGCTACACCTTC. This chain joins TRBV28 and TRBJ1-2; TRBD1 might be the D (5 bases). CDR1 MDHEN and CDR2 SYDVKM come from the germline V gene. V was shortened by 3 bases and J by 2 bases, with 10 bases between the two germline ends. This CDR3 spans 14 amino acids.

The chain uses TRBV5-6 and TRBJ2-7; 7 bases line up with TRBD1. With V trimmed by 0 bases and J by 0 bases, 0 bases remained unmatched. CDR1 is SGHDT, CDR2 YYEEEE, per germline. CDR3 length: 14 residues. The CDR3 protein is CASSLGDSSYEQYF. CDR3 nucleotides: TGTGCCAGCAGCTTGGGGGACAGCTCCTACGAGCAGTACTTC.

The gene calls are TRBV5-6 and TRBJ2-1, with D perhaps TRBD1 (6 bases). The CDR3 totals 15 residues. Germline V lookup: CDR1 SGHDT, CDR2 YYEEEE. The V and J ends lost 4 bases and 0 bases respectively, with 11 bases between them. CDR3 sequence: CASSLGQSSYNEQFF. DNA of the CDR3: TGTGCCAGCAGCCTGGGACAAAGCTCCTACAATGAGCAGTTCTTC.

CDR3 sequence: CASSLRDASNTEAFF. CDR3 DNA: TGTGCCAGCAGCCTAAGAGATGCTTCGAACACTGAAGCTTTCTTT. The rearrangement joins TRBV16 to TRBJ1-1; the D is unclear. This CDR3 has 15 amino acids. Germline V gene lookup returns CDR1 KGHSY and CDR2 FQNENV. Trimming stripped 4 bases from V and 1 base from J, with 13 bases between.

The chain has TRBV28 and TRBJ2-5, with D perhaps matching TRBD2 (6 bases). The CDR3 extends over 17 amino acids. V gave up 4 bases and J gave up 3 bases, with 21 bases separating them. Looked up from germline, CDR1 is MDHEN and CDR2 is SYDVKM. In DNA form, the CDR3 reads TGTGCCAGCAGTTCCTCTGACTGGGGGGAAATGAAAGAGACCCAGTACTTC. As protein: CASSSSDWGEMKETQYF.

The J gene is TRBJ1-1, the V gene TRBV18; TRBD1 matches 8 bases. J gave up 4 bases and V 4 bases, and 5 bases lay outside the gene matches. Germline V gene sequence: CDR1 KGHSH, CDR2 LQKENI. The CDR3 runs to 14 residues. The CDR3 protein is CASSREQGGTEAFF. The CDR3 DNA reads as TGTGCCAGCTCACGGGAACAGGGGGGCACTGAAGCTTTCTTT.

Points on this clone: In the same sample, other DNA sequences code for this CDR3. The chain uses TRBV5-1 and TRBJ2-7; TRBD2 matches 11 bases. The CDR3 extends over 14 amino acids. With V trimmed by 4 bases and J by 3 bases, 3 bases remained unmatched. Looked up from germline, CDR1 is SGHRS and CDR2 is YFSETQ. The chain's CDR3 is CASSLTSGIYEQYF. The DNA of the CDR3 is TGCGCCAGCAGCCTGACTAGCGGGATCTACGAGCAGTACTTC.

The rearrangement uses TRBV2 and TRBJ2-5; 7 nucleotides align to TRBD2. This CDR3 is 15 amino acids long. After removal of 6 bases from V and 10 bases from J, the junction contained 17 bases not matched to a gene. CDR1 is SNHLY, CDR2 FYNNEI, per germline. The CDR3 DNA is TGTGCCAGCAGCGGACTAGAATTTAAAAGTGGGGGCCAGTACTTC. It is translated as CASSGLEFKSGGQYF.

The chain carries TRBV28 and TRBJ1-2, with a possible D match to TRBD1 (5 bases). Germline V lookup: CDR1 MDHEN, CDR2 SYDVKM. With 3 bases removed from V and 1 base from J, the gap between germline ends came to 18 bases. The CDR3 totals 17 residues. CDR3 bases: TGTGCCAGCAGTTTTGTCCTGACAGCAAGTGATAACTATGGCTACACCTTC. It specifies CASSFVLTASDNYGYTF.

CDR3: CASSATIQGSGELFF. The CDR3 region has the DNA TGTGCCAGCAGTGCCACAATACAGGGATCCGGGGAGCTGTTTTTT. The rearrangement joins TRBV2 to TRBJ2-2; TRBD1 is a possible D gene (6 bases). The CDR3 is 15 residues long. Germline V CDR1 and CDR2: SNHLY, FYNNEI. The V and J ends lost 4 bases and 6 bases respectively, with 15 bases between them.

This chain connects TRBV9 to TRBJ2-1; TRBD2 aligns across 7 bases. After removal of 0 bases from V and 4 bases from J, the junction contained 7 bases not matched to a gene. The CDR3 totals 16 residues. From germline, CDR1 is SGDLS and CDR2 YYNGEE. The CDR3 protein is CASSVVGTSVYNEQFF. The CDR3 coding sequence is TGTGCCAGCAGCGTAGTCGGTACTAGCGTATACAATGAGCAGTTCTTC.

The CDR3 is CASSVDRGKEKLFF. CDR3 sequence (DNA): TGTGCCAGCAGCGTAGACAGGGGGAAGGAAAAACTGTTTTTT. The chain is built from TRBV9 and TRBJ1-4; 8 bases fit TRBD1. Germline V gene sequence: CDR1 SGDLS, CDR2 YYNGEE. CDR3 size: 14 residues. The junction had 3 bases not matched to a gene; V was cut back by 0 bases and J by 8 bases.

This chain uses TRBV11-2 with TRBJ2-5, with no clear D. CDR1 SGHAT and CDR2 FQNNGV come from the germline V gene. V was clipped by 3 bases and J by 4 bases, with 3 bases between them. The CDR3 totals 11 residues. CDR3 nucleotides: TGTGCCAGCAGCTTTAGAGAGACCCAGTACTTC. Its translation is CASSFRETQYF.

This clone was recorded only once. The chain employs TRBV4-2 and TRBJ2-1, with D possibly matching TRBD2 (5 bases). V was cut by 4 bases and J by 5 bases, with 12 bases left in between. This CDR3 contains 14 residues. Germline V lookup: CDR1 LGHNA, CDR2 YNFKEQ. The DNA for the CDR3 is TGTGCCAGCAGCCTACGACTATCTGACAATGAGCAGTTCTTC. This encodes CASSLRLSDNEQFF.